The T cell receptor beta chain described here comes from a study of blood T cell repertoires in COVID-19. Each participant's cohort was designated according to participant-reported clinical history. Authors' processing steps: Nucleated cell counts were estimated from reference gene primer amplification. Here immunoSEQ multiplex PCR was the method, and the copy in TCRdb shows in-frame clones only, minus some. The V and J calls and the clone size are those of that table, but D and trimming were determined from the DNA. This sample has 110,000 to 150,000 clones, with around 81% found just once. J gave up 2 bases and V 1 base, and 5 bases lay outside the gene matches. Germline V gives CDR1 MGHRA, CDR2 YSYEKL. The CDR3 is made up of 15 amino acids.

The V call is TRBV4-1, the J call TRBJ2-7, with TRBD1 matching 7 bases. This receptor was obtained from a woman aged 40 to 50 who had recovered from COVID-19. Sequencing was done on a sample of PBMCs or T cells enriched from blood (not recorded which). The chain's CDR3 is CASSQARQGPYEQYF. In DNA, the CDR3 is TGCGCCAGCAGCCAAGCTCGACAGGGACCCTACGAGCAGTACTTC.